Each of the 16 T cell receptor beta chains below was sequenced from the same sample in a study of T cell responses to AZD1222 COVID-19 vaccine. This table comes from immunoSEQ multiplex PCR, and its TCRdb copy is limited to in-frame clones, with some not included. The repertoire holds around 130,000 clones, with more than 90% as singletons. Sequences were derived from peripheral blood, sampled 28 days after the second AZD1222 dose. These TCRs come from an adult who received the AZD1222 COVID-19 vaccine.

The gene calls are TRBV6-5 and TRBJ1-2; 7 bases map to TRBD1. The CDR3 loop spans 14 amino acids. V shed 5 bases, J shed 6 bases, and the junction held 9 bases outside the gene matches. Germline CDR1 reads MNHEY; CDR2 reads SVGAGI. The CDR3 bases are TGTGCCAGCAGTCTTGGGACAGCCGTCGATGGCTACACCTTC. It codes for CASSLGTAVDGYTF.

This chain joins TRBV6-1 and TRBJ1-6, with D possibly matching TRBD1 (5 bases). Between the trimmed V and J ends, which lost 2 bases and 4 bases, there was a span of 9 bases. This CDR3 is 15 amino acids long. Per germline, CDR1 MNHNS and CDR2 SASEGT. CDR3 loop: CASSEMGGYNSPLHF. CDR3 DNA: TGTGCCAGCAGTGAAATGGGGGGTTATAATTCACCCCTCCACTTT.

This chain links TRBV6-5 with TRBJ1-1; perhaps TRBD1 as D (5 bases). Germline CDR1 and CDR2: MNHEY and SVGAGI. CDR3 length: 14 amino acids. Trimming removed 2 bases at V and 1 base at J, with 8 bases between. This CDR3 is CASSYNGQNTEAFF. The CDR3 nucleotides are TGTGCCAGCAGTTACAACGGACAGAACACTGAAGCTTTCTTT.

V is TRBV28 and J is TRBJ2-1; D ambiguous. Germline values: CDR1 MDHEN, CDR2 SYDVKM. This CDR3 region has 12 residues. The V end was cut by 5 bases, the J end by 10 bases, with 12 bases between. CDR3 in amino acids: CASSTGSMEQFF. The DNA for the CDR3 is TGTGCCAGCAGTACCGGCTCAATGGAGCAGTTCTTC.

This chain uses TRBV18 with TRBJ1-5; the match to TRBD1 covers 7 bases. Germline V lookup: CDR1 KGHSH, CDR2 LQKENI. This CDR3 has 17 residues. V gave up 2 bases and J gave up 5 bases; unmatched junction bases: 12. CDR3: CASSPMGTVGTHQPQHF. In DNA, the CDR3 is TGTGCCAGCTCACCAATGGGGACAGTAGGGACCCATCAGCCCCAGCATTTT.

DNA for the CDR3: TGTGCCAGCAGCCTTGGAGCGGCTACACAAGAGACCCAGTACTTC. Its translation: CASSLGAATQETQYF. V is TRBV14 and J is TRBJ2-5; possible D gene TRBD2, 5 bases. This CDR3 comprises 15 residues. CDR1 is SGHDN, CDR2 FVKESK, per germline. The ends were cut back, 4 bases at V and 2 bases at J, with 14 bases in the middle.

CDR3 coding DNA: TGTGCCAGCAGCCTAGGGACAGGGGATTTGAACACTGAAGCTTTCTTT. This translates into CASSLGTGDLNTEAFF. The chain employs TRBV7-6 and TRBJ1-1; 10 bases agree with TRBD1. This CDR3 spans 16 amino acids. Looked up from germline, CDR1 is SGHVS and CDR2 is FNYEAQ. V trimming: 5 bases; J trimming: 0 bases; junction bases outside the gene matches: 6.

The table lists this clone with a count of one. V and J are TRBV19 and TRBJ1-4; the D gene is possibly TRBD1 (6 bases). The CDR3 has 14 amino acids. Trimming removed 7 bases at V and 8 bases at J, with 17 bases between. Germline CDR1 LNHDA, CDR2 SQIVND (reference sequence). Here the CDR3 DNA reads TGTGCCAGTACCCATGGGGGGGCGGGCGAAAAACTGTTTTTT. It translates to CASTHGGAGEKLFF.

The chain has TRBV5-4 and TRBJ2-3; 9 bases are a match to TRBD1. J lost 5 bases, V lost 3 bases, and 7 bases had no gene match. CDR3 length: 15 residues. The germline CDR1 and CDR2 sequences are SGHNT and YYREEE (reference sequence). This chain's CDR3 is CASSSWDRVLDTQYF. For the CDR3, the DNA is TGTGCCAGCAGCTCGTGGGACAGGGTTTTAGATACGCAGTATTTT.

The chain joins TRBV11-3 to TRBJ2-1, with 11 nucleotides matching TRBD2. Germline V gene lookup returns CDR1 SGHNT and CDR2 YENEEA. With 6 bases clipped from V and 7 bases from J, the junction kept 8 bases outside the gene matches. The CDR3 runs 15 residues. DNA of the CDR3: TGTGCCAGCAGTCACTACGCTAGCGGGAGGAATGAGCAGTTCTTC. Amino acids: CASSHYASGRNEQFF.

The chain employs TRBV3-1 (or the pseudogene TRBV3-2) and TRBJ2-1; 7 bases match TRBD2. This CDR3 has 14 amino acids. The germline CDR1 and CDR2 sequences are LGHDT and YNNKEL (reference sequence). Losses at the gene ends were 8 bases for V and 5 bases for J; bases not matched to a gene: 9. CDR3 region: CASRRTSGDNEQFF. CDR3 sequence (DNA): TGTGCCAGCCGAAGGACTAGTGGGGACAATGAGCAGTTCTTC.

The V and J genes are TRBV11-2 and TRBJ2-7; no clear D gene. This CDR3 region has 14 residues. V shed 5 bases and J shed 7 bases, with 18 bases lying between them. Germline V CDR1 and CDR2: SGHAT, FQNNGV. The CDR3 DNA reads TGTGCCAGCAGCCGACTGCGAACCTCCGGGGAGCAGTACGTC. Translation: CASSRLRTSGEQYV.

The genes are TRBV2 and TRBJ2-5; D possibly matches TRBD1 or TRBD2 (6 bases each). V dropped 10 bases and J dropped 5 bases, with 20 bases sitting between them. The length of the CDR3 is 14 residues. Germline-derived CDR1 and CDR2 are SNHLY and FYNNEI. The CDR3 region has the DNA TGTGCCACCGGAAGGCTGGGGGGCCAGGAGACCCAGTACTTC. It codes for CATGRLGGQETQYF.

V is TRBV3-1 (or the pseudogene TRBV3-2) and J is TRBJ2-7; possible D gene TRBD1, 6 bases. This CDR3 has 14 amino acids. Deletions cut 1 base from V and 6 bases from J, with 13 bases between. The germline V gene has CDR1 LGHDT and CDR2 YNNKEL (reference sequence). The CDR3 DNA is TGTGCCAGCAGCCAAGGTTGGGAAGGGGGCGAGCAGTACTTC. It encodes CASSQGWEGGEQYF.

The chain combines TRBV29-1 with TRBJ1-2, with a tentative D call TRBD1 (5 bases). The CDR3 runs to 15 residues. CDR1 SQVTM and CDR2 ANQGSEA come from the germline V gene. Trimming stripped 4 bases from V and 3 bases from J, with 18 bases between. Here the CDR3 reads CSVVIGTENYYGYTF. The DNA of the CDR3 is TGCAGCGTTGTAATAGGGACCGAGAACTACTATGGCTACACCTTC.

V and J are TRBV11-2 and TRBJ1-6; D is undetermined. The CDR3 is 13 amino acids. Germline CDR1 and CDR2: SGHAT and FQNNGV. The V end was cut by 0 bases, the J end by 9 bases, with 6 bases between. CDR3 DNA: TGTGCCAGCAGCTTAGATCTGTTTTCACCCCTCCACTTT. Translating it yields CASSLDLFSPLHF.